This T cell receptor beta chain was documented in a study of T-cell memory formation after mild COVID-19. Trimming at V came to 5 bases and at J to 4 bases, leaving 8 bases not matched to a gene. The CDR3 totals 14 residues. Germline CDR1 SGHVS, CDR2 FNYEAQ. Using constant-segment primers, 5'RACE produced TCR alpha and TCR beta cDNA libraries carrying sample barcodes and UMIs. MiXCR, applied by TCRdb to the 5' RACE reads, yields one record per CDR3 protein. The sample lists 300,000 to 400,000 distinct CDR3 sequences, around 15% occurring once. This clonotype was seen just once. Its antigen is still unknown. Study-level findings and limits: Clones shrinking from day 15 to 85 showed even CD4/CD8 mixes; later expanders tilted CD4+.

Sequenced input: PBMCs or a T cell subset sorted from them (not recorded which). The receptor comes from a man between 18 and 29 years old who had mild COVID-19 (a few samples of this study predate the infection). Cell type and time point are not known. V and J are TRBV7-6 and TRBJ2-7; 7 nucleotides agree with TRBD1. For the CDR3, the DNA is TGTGCCAGCAGCGCCGACAGGGATGGGTACGAGCAGTACTTC. It is translated as CASSADRDGYEQYF.